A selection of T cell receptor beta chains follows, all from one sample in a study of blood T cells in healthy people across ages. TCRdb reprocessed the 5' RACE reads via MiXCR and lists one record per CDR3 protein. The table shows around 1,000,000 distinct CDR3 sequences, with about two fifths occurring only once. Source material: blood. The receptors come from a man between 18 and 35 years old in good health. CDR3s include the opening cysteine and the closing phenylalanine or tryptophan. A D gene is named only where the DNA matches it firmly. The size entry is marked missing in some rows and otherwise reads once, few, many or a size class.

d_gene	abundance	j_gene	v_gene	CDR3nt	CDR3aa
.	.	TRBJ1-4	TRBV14	TGTGCCGGCAGCCTCCAGCGCGGCAATGAAAAACTGTTTTTT	CAGSLQRGNEKLFF
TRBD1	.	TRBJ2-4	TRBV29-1	TGCAGCGTTGTGAAGGGTGCAGGGGGATACGAGCAGCACTTC	CSVVKGAGGYEQHF
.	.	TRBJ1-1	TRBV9	TGTGCCAGCAGCGCCGGGACCCCGGGGGTCACTGAAGCTTTCTTT	CASSAGTPGVTEAFF
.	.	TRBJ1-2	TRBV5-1	TGCGCCAGCAGCTTGAACAGTGAGGGCAACTATGGCTACACCTTC	CASSLNSEGNYGYTF
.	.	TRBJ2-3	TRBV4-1	TGCGCCAGCAGCCAAGTGGGGCCCGCAGATACGCAGTATTTT	CASSQVGPADTQYF
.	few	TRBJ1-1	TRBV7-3	TGTGCCAGCAGCATCCCGGACAGGAACACTGAAGCTTTCTTT	CASSIPDRNTEAFF
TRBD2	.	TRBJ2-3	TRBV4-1	TGCGCCAGCAGCCAAGGCGGGACTAGCGGGGGGACCACAGATACGCAGTATTTT	CASSQGGTSGGTTDTQYF
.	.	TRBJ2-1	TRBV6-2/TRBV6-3	TGTGCCAGCAGGCACCGTCCGAAGATCACCTACAATGAGCAGTTCTTC	CASRHRPKITYNEQFF
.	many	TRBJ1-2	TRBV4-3	TGCGCCAGCAGCCAAGAACGGCACTATGGCTACACCTTC	CASSQERHYGYTF
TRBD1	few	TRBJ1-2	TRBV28	TGTGCCAGCAGTTTTCGACAGGGACGTGGCTACACCTTC	CASSFRQGRGYTF
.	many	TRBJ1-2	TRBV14	TGTGCCAGCAGCCAAGATACAGGTGGCTACACCTTC	CASSQDTGGYTF
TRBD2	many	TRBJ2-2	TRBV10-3	TGTGCCATCAGTGAGTCGGGGACTAGCGCTAACACCGGGGAGCTGTTTTTT	CAISESGTSANTGELFF
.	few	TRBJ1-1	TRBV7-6	TGTGCCAGCAGCGCCAATGGGGGGCGCGACACTGAAGCTTTCTTT	CASSANGGRDTEAFF
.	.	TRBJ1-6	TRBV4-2	TGTGCCAGCAGCCTAGAAGGGGGCTCCTATAATTCACCCCTCCACTTT	CASSLEGGSYNSPLHF
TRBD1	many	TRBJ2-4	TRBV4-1	TGCGCCAGCAGCCAGCCGACAGGGCTAGCCAAAAACATTCAGTACTTC	CASSQPTGLAKNIQYF
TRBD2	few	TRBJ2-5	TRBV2	TGTGCCAGCAGTCCCCTCCTACTAGCGGGGCAAGAGACCCAGTACTTC	CASSPLLLAGQETQYF
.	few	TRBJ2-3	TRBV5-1	TGCGCCAGCAGCTTGACTAGTAATCAGGAAGATACGCAGTATTTT	CASSLTSNQEDTQYF
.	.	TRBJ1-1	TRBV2	TGTGCCAGCAGGGTGACAGATGGAGCTTTCTTT	CASRVTDGAFF
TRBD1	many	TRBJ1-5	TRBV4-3	TGCGCCAGCAGCCAAGATACAGGGGGCAGGAATCAGCCCCAGCATTTT	CASSQDTGGRNQPQHF
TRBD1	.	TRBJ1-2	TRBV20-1	TGCAGTGCTTCCGACAGGGGCCTATCTGGCTACACCTTC	CSASDRGLSGYTF
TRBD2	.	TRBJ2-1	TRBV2	TGTGCCAGCAGTGAGCTAGCGGGGGGGGATGAGCAGTTCTTC	CASSELAGGDEQFF
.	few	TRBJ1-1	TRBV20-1	TGCAGTGCTAGAGATGGGTTCGGAGAAGCTTTCTTT	CSARDGFGEAFF
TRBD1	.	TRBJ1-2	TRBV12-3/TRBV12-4	TGTGCCAGCAGCTCTACGACAGGGCTTGGCTATGGCTACACCTTC	CASSSTTGLGYGYTF
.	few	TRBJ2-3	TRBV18	TGTGCCAGCTCACCTCTAACTAGCACAGATACGCAGTATTTT	CASSPLTSTDTQYF
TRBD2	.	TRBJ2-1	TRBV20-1	TGCAGTGCTAGATCACCAGCCCCGACTAGCGGGGGATCCTACAATGAGCAGTTCTTC	CSARSPAPTSGGSYNEQFF
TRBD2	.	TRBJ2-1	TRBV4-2	TGTGCCAGCAGCCAGGTACCGGGACTAGGTCACAATGAGCAGTTCTTC	CASSQVPGLGHNEQFF
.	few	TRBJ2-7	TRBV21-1	TGTGCCAGCAGCAAAGCGCATCTCGAGCAGTACTTC	CASSKAHLEQYF
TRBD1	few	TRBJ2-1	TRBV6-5	TGTGCCAGCGGCAGGGGGAGATACAATGAGCAGTTCTTC	CASGRGRYNEQFF
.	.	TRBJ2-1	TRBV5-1	TGCGCCAGCAGCTTTGGGGAGGCGACTGAGCAGTTCTTC	CASSFGEATEQFF
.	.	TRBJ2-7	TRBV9	TGTGCCAGCAGCGTAGGCCATCAGAGCTCCTACGAGCAGTACTTC	CASSVGHQSSYEQYF
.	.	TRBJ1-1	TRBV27	TGTGCCAGCAGTTTGTTCGGACCCTTGAACACTGAAGCTTTCTTT	CASSLFGPLNTEAFF
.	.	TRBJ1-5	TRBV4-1	TGCGCCAGCAGCCAAGATAAAGTATTAGGTGATCAGCCCCAGCATTTT	CASSQDKVLGDQPQHF
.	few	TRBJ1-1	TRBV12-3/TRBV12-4	TGTGCCAGCAGTTTAAGGGCAACGATGAATACTGAAGCTTTCTTT	CASSLRATMNTEAFF
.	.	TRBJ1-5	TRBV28	TGTGCCAGCAGTCCTCCCAGTCAGCCCCAGCATTTT	CASSPPSQPQHF
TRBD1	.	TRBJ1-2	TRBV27	TGTGCCGGCAGTACCTATCGGACAGGGGGGGACAGTGACTATGGCTACACCTTC	CAGSTYRTGGDSDYGYTF
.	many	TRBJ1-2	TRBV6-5	TGTGCCAGCAGTTACTCGACAAGCTATGGCTACACCTTC	CASSYSTSYGYTF
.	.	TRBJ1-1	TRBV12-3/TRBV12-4	TGTGCCAGCAGCTCCGGGGGAGGGGTGGTTAACACTGAAGCTTTCTTT	CASSSGGGVVNTEAFF
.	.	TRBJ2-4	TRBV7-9	TGTGCCAGCAGCTTAGCGCAGATTGACATTCAGTACTTC	CASSLAQIDIQYF
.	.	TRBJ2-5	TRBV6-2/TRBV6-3	TGTGCCAGCAGCCCCGGACTAAGTGGAGAGACCCAGTACTTC	CASSPGLSGETQYF
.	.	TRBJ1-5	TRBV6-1	TGTGCCAGCAGTGGCCATACTGTCTCTTATCAGCCCCAGCATTTT	CASSGHTVSYQPQHF
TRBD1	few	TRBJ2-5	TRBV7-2	TGTGCCAGCAGCACCGACAGGGAAATAAAGACCCAGTACTTC	CASSTDREIKTQYF
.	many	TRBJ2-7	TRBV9	TGTGCCAGCAGCCTGGGGACATTGGCTTCCTACGAGCAGTACTTC	CASSLGTLASYEQYF